This T cell receptor beta chain was profiled in a study of human T cells and chemical hapten exposure. This clonotype was counted many times. Time point reported: patch test 1, 2 weeks after DPC sensitization. As to treatment: therapeutic diphenylcyclopropenone sensitization with weekly scalp DPC. Trimming pared 2 bases from V and 11 bases from J, leaving 10 bases between. The germline V gene encodes CDR1 SGHTA and CDR2 FQGNSA. The CDR3 loop spans 13 amino acids. TCRdb re-called the RACE reads through MiXCR, storing one row per CDR3 protein. The table includes roughly 70,000 distinct CDR3 sequences, more than 8% detected once.

This chain uses TRBV7-2 with TRBJ1-6, with D uncertain. The TCR sequence derives from a woman aged 40 to 50 with alopecia areata. Some clones in this sample may be carry-over from other donors' samples. The source was whole blood, collected in connection with sensitization to the hapten diphenylcyclopropenone (DPC). The CDR3 nucleotides are TGTGCCAGCAGCTTAACGGAATTTCCACCCCTCCACTTT. Protein product: CASSLTEFPPLHF.